Presented here are 30 T cell receptor beta chains from one specimen sequenced in a study of blood T cell repertoires in COVID-19. Clones were read by immunoSEQ multiplex PCR, and TCRdb kept only the in-frame ones, dropping some. The sample shows 200,000 to 250,000 clones, around 88% of them seen only once. Sequenced material: peripheral blood. Receptor source: a woman in her thirties with COVID-19, enrolled during active disease.

The rearrangement joins TRBV4-1 to TRBJ2-7, with 10 bases identical to TRBD1. The CDR3 length is 18 residues. With 4 bases clipped from V and 5 bases from J, the junction kept 17 bases outside the gene matches. From germline, CDR1 is MGHRA and CDR2 YSYEKL. CDR3 nucleotide sequence: TGCGCCAGCAGCCGGAACCCCGGAAGGGGACAGGGGATAAACGAGCAGTACTTC. Translating gives CASSRNPGRGQGINEQYF.

The gene calls are TRBV20-1 and TRBJ2-4; 12 bases are shared with TRBD2. Germline CDR1 and CDR2: DFQATT and SNEGSKA (reference sequence). The CDR3 is 17 residues long. V trimming: 6 bases; J trimming: 2 bases; junction bases outside the gene matches: 11. CDR3 amino acids: CSASLAGGPVTKNIQYF. The CDR3 region has the DNA TGCAGTGCGAGTCTAGCGGGAGGGCCCGTAACCAAAAACATTCAGTACTTC.

This chain links TRBV10-3 with TRBJ2-1; no clear D gene. This CDR3 comprises 13 residues. Trimming left V 5 bases short and J 8 bases short, with 13 bases between. Looked up from germline, CDR1 is ENHRY and CDR2 is SYGVKD. This CDR3 is CAISINSMDEQFF. The DNA for the CDR3 is TGTGCCATCAGTATCAACAGTATGGATGAGCAGTTCTTC.

This chain links TRBV11-2 with TRBJ1-4, with TRBD1 matching over 7 bases. Losses at the gene ends were 5 bases for V and 4 bases for J; bases not matched to a gene: 4. The V gene's germline CDR1 is SGHAT and CDR2 FQNNGV. This CDR3 has 14 residues. CDR3 in DNA: TGTGCCAGCAGCCAGGACAGGTATAATGAAAAACTGTTTTTT. Translating it yields CASSQDRYNEKLFF. Drawing the rest from reference TRBV11-2 and TRBJ1-4, the complete variable domain is EAGVAQSPRYKIIEKRQSVAFWCNPISGHATLYWYQQILGQGPKLLIQFQNNGVVDDSQLPKDRFSAERLKGVDSTLKIQPAKLEDSAVYLCASSQDRYNEKLFFGSGTQLSVL.

The gene calls are TRBV7-9 and TRBJ1-2; D not certain. CDR1 is SEHNR, CDR2 FQNEAQ, per germline (reference sequence). Trimming took off 3 bases at V and 3 bases at J, with 17 bases between the two ends. CDR3 length: 16 residues. The CDR3 DNA reads as TGTGCCAGCAGCTTGGGCGGAGCCCCCGGGGACTATGGCTACACCTTC. Its protein is CASSLGGAPGDYGYTF.

This chain connects TRBV24-1 to TRBJ1-1, with D perhaps TRBD1 (5 bases). Germline-derived CDR1 and CDR2 are KGHDR and SFDVKD. This CDR3 has 15 amino acids. V gave up 8 bases and J gave up 5 bases, with 20 bases separating them. The CDR3 DNA is TGTGCCACCATCCCATTCAGGGTACTACGGACTGAAGCTTTCTTT. Amino acid sequence: CATIPFRVLRTEAFF.

The rearrangement uses TRBV6-5 and TRBJ1-2, with D hard to call. CDR3 length equals 14 residues. Looked up from germline, CDR1 is MNHEY and CDR2 is SVGAGI. V gave up 4 bases and J gave up 6 bases, with 15 bases separating them. CDR3: CASSSRDGRDGYTF. Here the CDR3 DNA reads TGTGCCAGCAGTTCCAGAGACGGGAGGGATGGCTACACCTTC.

This clone was counted once. The CDR3 is CASSLSGGAYNEQFF. The DNA for the CDR3 is TGTGCCAGCAGTTTAAGCGGGGGGGCCTACAATGAGCAGTTCTTC. V is TRBV28 and J is TRBJ2-1, with 10 bases matching TRBD2. J lost 2 bases, V lost 2 bases, and 0 bases had no gene match. This CDR3 is 15 amino acids long. CDR1 is MDHEN, CDR2 SYDVKM, per germline.

V is TRBV19 and J is TRBJ1-5; 7 bases agree with TRBD1. V lost 3 bases, J lost 6 bases, and 5 bases stayed unmatched. This CDR3 region has 14 residues. Germline CDR1 LNHDA, CDR2 SQIVND (reference sequence). The CDR3 spells CASSIGHRGQPQHF. As DNA, the CDR3 is TGTGCCAGTAGTATTGGACACAGGGGTCAGCCCCAGCATTTT.

Only one count was recorded for this clone. V is TRBV5-4 and J is TRBJ1-1, with 8 nucleotides matching TRBD1. Per germline, CDR1 SGHNT and CDR2 YYREEE (reference sequence). The CDR3 is 15 amino acids. V trimming: 3 bases; J trimming: 7 bases; junction bases outside the gene matches: 11. Written as DNA, the CDR3 is TGTGCCAGCAGCTCCCAGGGGGCAAGAGGGGATGAAGCTTTCTTT. Translated: CASSSQGARGDEAFF.

The J gene is TRBJ2-3, the V gene TRBV4-3, with 11 bases matching TRBD2. J lost 0 bases, V lost 0 bases, and 5 bases had no gene match. CDR1 is LGHNA, CDR2 YSLEER, per germline. This CDR3 is built from 18 residues. In DNA, the CDR3 is TGCGCCAGCAGCCAAGAATGGGTAGCGGGGGGGAGCACAGATACGCAGTATTTT. Its protein product is CASSQEWVAGGSTDTQYF.

The chain uses TRBV19 and TRBJ2-3, with TRBD2 matching 9 bases. This CDR3 is 15 amino acids long. CDR1 is LNHDA, CDR2 SQIVND, per germline (reference sequence). V was clipped by 3 bases and J by 4 bases; unmatched bases: 5. The CDR3 region has the DNA TGTGCCAGTAGTATGTTAGCGGGAGTGCCAGATACGCAGTATTTT. Its protein product is CASSMLAGVPDTQYF.

The chain joins TRBV7-6 to TRBJ1-1; 7 bases are shared with TRBD1. V lost 5 bases to trimming and J lost 0 bases; unmatched junction nucleotides: 6. CDR1 is SGHVS and CDR2 is FNYEAQ in the germline V gene. The CDR3 covers 15 residues. The CDR3 DNA is TGTGCCAGCAGCGCCCGACAGGGAGTGAACACTGAAGCTTTCTTT. Protein sequence: CASSARQGVNTEAFF. Drawing the rest from reference TRBV7-6 and TRBJ1-1, the complete variable domain is GAGVSQSPRYKVTKRGQDVALRCDPISGHVSLYWYRQALGQGPEFLTYFNYEAQQDKSGLPNDRFSAERPEGSISTLTIQRTEQRDSAMYRCASSARQGVNTEAFFGQGTRLTVV.

This chain joins TRBV7-9 and TRBJ1-4; D perhaps matches TRBD1 (5 bases). Germline V gene sequence: CDR1 SEHNR, CDR2 FQNEAQ (reference sequence). V was pared by 5 bases and J by 3 bases, with 16 bases between. The CDR3 extends over 16 amino acids. In DNA form, the CDR3 reads TGTGCCAGCAGCACTACAGGAGCAGCTCCTAATGAAAAACTGTTTTTT. Translation gives CASSTTGAAPNEKLFF. The entire variable domain, with the rest obtained from reference TRBV7-9 and TRBJ1-4, is as follows: DTGVSQNPRHKITKRGQNVTFRCDPISEHNRLYWYRQTLGQGPEFLTYFQNEAQLEKSRLLSDRFSAERPKGSFSTLEIQRTEQGDSAMYLCASSTTGAAPNEKLFFGSGTQLSVL.

The J gene is TRBJ2-1, the V gene TRBV3-1 (or the pseudogene TRBV3-2), with 12 bases fitting TRBD2. CDR3 length: 15 amino acids. V was pared by 2 bases and J by 7 bases, with 3 bases of the junction left unmatched. Germline CDR1 LGHDT, CDR2 YNNKEL (reference sequence). The CDR3 loop reads CASSQLAGGVNEQFF. The DNA for the CDR3 is TGTGCCAGCAGCCAACTAGCGGGGGGGGTTAATGAGCAGTTCTTC.

In its sample, this clone was seen a few times. The CDR3 reads CASSQVPRGGGTEAFF. The CDR3 DNA is TGCGCCAGCAGCCAAGTCCCACGGGGAGGGGGCACTGAAGCTTTCTTT. V usage is TRBV4-3 and J usage is TRBJ1-1; TRBD1 might be the D (6 bases). This CDR3 spans 16 amino acids. Germline CDR1 reads LGHNA; CDR2 reads YSLEER. Trimming pared 1 base from V and 4 bases from J, leaving 16 bases between.

The chain is built from TRBV11-3 and TRBJ1-2; 9 positions match TRBD1. CDR3 length: 15 residues. V shed 3 bases and J 8 bases; nucleotides not matched to a gene: 10. Looked up from germline, CDR1 is SGHNT and CDR2 is YENEEA. The CDR3 coding sequence is TGTGCCAGCAGCTTCCAGACAGGGGGAGGGGAAGGCTACACCTTC. It yields the protein CASSFQTGGGEGYTF.

This clone was seen only once. The chain recombines TRBV5-6 with TRBJ2-7; the match to TRBD1 covers 8 bases. The CDR3 length is 14 residues. V shed 6 bases and J 1 base; nucleotides not matched to a gene: 6. Germline CDR1 is SGHDT and CDR2 is YYEEEE. The CDR3 region is CASNYQGASYEQYF. In DNA, the CDR3 is TGTGCCAGCAACTACCAGGGGGCTTCCTACGAGCAGTACTTC. Variable domain in full (rest from reference TRBV5-6 and TRBJ2-7): DAGVTQSPTHLIKTRGQQVTLRCSPKSGHDTVSWYQQALGQGPQFIFQYYEEEERQRGNFPDRFSGHQFPNYSSELNVNALLLGDSALYLCASNYQGASYEQYFGPGTRLTVT.

The chain recombines TRBV4-3 with TRBJ2-4; D gene ambiguous. Deletions cut 0 bases from V and 0 bases from J, with 6 bases between. The CDR3 is 15 amino acids. Germline V CDR1 and CDR2: LGHNA, YSLEER. The DNA for the CDR3 is TGCGCCAGCAGCCAAGACGTGGCAGCCAAAAACATTCAGTACTTC. Translation gives CASSQDVAAKNIQYF.

V gene TRBV7-6 combines with J gene TRBJ2-3; 12 positions agree with TRBD2. J gave up 0 bases and V 5 bases, and 12 bases lay outside the gene matches. CDR3 length: 19 residues. Germline assignment: CDR1 SGHVS and CDR2 FNYEAQ. CDR3 residues: CASSHPRTLAGGSTDTQYF. Written as DNA, the CDR3 is TGTGCCAGCAGCCACCCCCGTACGCTAGCGGGGGGGAGCACAGATACGCAGTATTTT.

This chain links TRBV7-8 with TRBJ1-2; 9 nucleotides match TRBD1. CDR1 SGHVS and CDR2 FQNEAQ come from the germline V gene. V lost 5 bases, J lost 8 bases, and 9 bases stayed unmatched. The CDR3 runs 14 residues. The CDR3 DNA is TGTGCCAGCAGCCCCCGGGACAGGGCAAACGGCTACACCTTC. It yields the protein CASSPRDRANGYTF.

This chain connects TRBV6-5 to TRBJ1-6, with 9 bases that match TRBD1. This CDR3 has 16 residues. Germline CDR1 reads MNHEY; CDR2 reads SVGAGI. V trimming: 2 bases; J trimming: 7 bases; junction bases outside the gene matches: 6. The CDR3 DNA reads as TGTGCCAGCAGTTACGGGACAGGGATTACGAATTCACCCCTCCACTTT. Translation gives CASSYGTGITNSPLHF.

V is TRBV27 and J is TRBJ2-2; D may be TRBD2 (5 bases). This CDR3 is built from 14 residues. The germline gives CDR1 MNHEY, CDR2 SMNVEV (reference sequence). The germline V and J ends were trimmed by 8 bases and 7 bases, with 17 bases remaining between them. For the CDR3, the DNA is TGTGCCAGCCAAGAACTCGCTGAGGGCGGGGAGCTGTTTTTT. Its protein product is CASQELAEGGELFF.

This clone was counted a single time. The chain carries TRBV7-2 and TRBJ2-7; 8 bases line up with TRBD2. Trimming cost V 2 bases and J 6 bases; bases outside gene matches: 12. CDR1 is SGHTA, CDR2 FQGNSA, per germline. The CDR3 spans 16 residues. This CDR3 is CASSLWDGREVGEQYV. Here the CDR3 DNA reads TGTGCCAGCAGCTTATGGGACGGGAGGGAGGTGGGCGAGCAGTACGTC.

This sequence joins TRBV2 and TRBJ1-1; D possibly corresponds to TRBD1 (6 bases). Germline V gene data show CDR1 as SNHLY and CDR2 as FYNNEI. The CDR3 sequence is 13 residues long. V was clipped by 1 base and J by 6 bases, with 9 bases between them. In DNA, the CDR3 is TGTGCCAGCAGTGAAGACAGGGACGCTGAAGCTTTCTTT. The encoded protein is CASSEDRDAEAFF. The full variable domain, in which reference TRBV2 and TRBJ1-1 provide the parts outside the CDR3, is EPEVTQTPSHQVTQMGQEVILRCVPISNHLYFYWYRQILGQKVEFLVSFYNNEISEKSEIFDDQFSVERPDGSNFTLKIRSTKLEDSAMYFCASSEDRDAEAFFGQGTRLTVV.

The chain has TRBV7-2 and TRBJ2-7; tentatively, D is TRBD1 (6 bases). Germline V gives CDR1 SGHTA, CDR2 FQGNSA. The CDR3 runs 14 residues. The V and J ends lost 5 bases and 2 bases respectively, with 13 bases between them. The CDR3 reads CASSRDTTAYEQYF. The CDR3 nucleotides are TGTGCCAGCAGCCGGGACACGACAGCCTACGAGCAGTACTTC.

V and J are TRBV11-3 and TRBJ1-2; the D gene is possibly TRBD1 (6 bases). Trimming removed 5 bases at V and 4 bases at J, with 11 bases between. CDR3 length equals 13 residues. CDR1 is SGHNT, CDR2 YENEEA, per germline. CDR3 DNA: TGTGCCAGCAGCCCGGACAGCGCCTATGGCTACACCTTC. Translating gives CASSPDSAYGYTF.

This clone was detected once. The chain has TRBV7-2 and TRBJ2-4; 7 bases map to TRBD2. Germline V CDR1 and CDR2: SGHTA, FQGNSA. The CDR3 has 16 amino acids. Germline trimming cut 1 base from V and 7 bases from J; bases unmatched to any gene: 10. CDR3 protein: CASSLVPGLAANIQYF. CDR3 in DNA: TGTGCCAGCAGCTTAGTCCCCGGCCTAGCGGCTAACATTCAGTACTTC.

CDR3 in amino acids: CASSKGGGAPYEQYF. The CDR3 nucleotides read TGTGCCAGCAGCAAGGGGGGAGGGGCGCCGTACGAGCAGTACTTC. The chain couples TRBV9 to TRBJ2-7, with D perhaps TRBD2 (7 bases). Germline-derived CDR1 and CDR2 are SGDLS and YYNGEE. The CDR3 totals 15 residues. V was shortened by 4 bases and J by 4 bases, with 18 bases between the two germline ends. Full variable domain (remainder filled in from reference TRBV9 and TRBJ2-7): DSGVTQTPKHLITATGQRVTLRCSPRSGDLSVYWYQQSLDQGLQFLIQYYNGEERAKGNILERFSAQQFPDLHSELNLSSLELGDSALYFCASSKGGGAPYEQYFGPGTRLTVT.

V gene TRBV9 combines with J gene TRBJ2-2, with 11 bases matching TRBD2. V gave up 0 bases and J gave up 5 bases; unmatched junction bases: 9. The length of the CDR3 is 18 residues. The V gene's germline CDR1 is SGDLS and CDR2 YYNGEE. CDR3 protein: CASSVGLAGNGRTGELFF. The CDR3 region has the DNA TGTGCCAGCAGCGTAGGACTAGCGGGAAACGGCCGGACCGGGGAGCTGTTTTTT.